The 30 T cell receptor beta chains below all came from one sample that was sequenced in a study of T cells expressing NK-cell markers. TCRdb reprocessed the 5' RACE reads, with one entry per CDR3 protein and no DNA. This table lists 200,000 to 300,000 distinct CDR3 sequences. Sequencing was performed on blood T cells: a sorted CD56 or NKG2C T cell subset, CD4+ or CD8+ T cells, or bulk PBMC T cells (not recorded which). All receptors come from a man aged 18 to 30 in good health.

The chain combines TRBV7-2 with TRBJ2-1. Germline V gives CDR1 SGHTA, CDR2 FQGNSA. The CDR3 length is 15 residues. CDR3 sequence: CASSPAGESYNEQFF.

The J gene is TRBJ2-2, the V gene TRBV11-1; TCRdb designates TRBD1, a call that cannot be tested without DNA. Germline lookup yields CDR1 SGHAT and CDR2 FQDESV (reference sequence). The length of the CDR3 is 18 residues. This CDR3 is CASSTPSGTPPNTGELFF.

The chain links TRBV5-5 to TRBJ2-1. CDR3 length equals 11 residues. Germline-derived CDR1 and CDR2 are SGHKS and YYEKEE (reference sequence). The CDR3 spells CASRGAHEQFF.

This chain joins TRBV12-3 or TRBV12-4 and TRBJ1-5; without DNA, the TCRdb call of TRBD1 cannot be checked. This CDR3 is 15 amino acids long. The CDR3 protein is CASSLGRGSNQPQHF.

The chain joins TRBV7-8 to TRBJ2-5; TCRdb's D gene call, TRBD2, goes unchecked for lack of DNA. Germline lookup yields CDR1 SGHVS and CDR2 FQNEAQ. CDR3 length equals 15 residues. The CDR3: CASSSQTSGKETQYF.

The chain couples TRBV10-1 to TRBJ2-1; TCRdb proposes TRBD1, but this gene call is untestable without DNA. This CDR3 contains 22 residues. Germline CDR1 reads WNHNN; CDR2 reads SYGVQD (reference sequence). CDR3 region: CASSELPPGAGQRLSSYNEQFF.

The V gene is TRBV12-3 or TRBV12-4, the J gene TRBJ2-3; TCRdb returns TRBD2, unconfirmable since there is no DNA. This CDR3 region has 14 residues. The CDR3 region is CASSFGWPKDTQYF.

The CDR3 reads CATSRDRISSYEQYF. The chain combines TRBV15 with TRBJ2-7. Germline values: CDR1 LNHNV, CDR2 YYDKDF (reference sequence). The CDR3 spans 15 residues.

This sequence joins TRBV12-3 or TRBV12-4 and TRBJ1-4. The CDR3 contains 15 residues. CDR3 in amino acids: CASSTSRSGNEKLFF.

The V and J genes are TRBV5-1 and TRBJ2-1. This CDR3 is 17 amino acids long. CDR1 SGHRS and CDR2 YFSETQ come from the germline V gene. The CDR3 spells CASRLAAASRSYNEQFF.

This chain links TRBV20-1 with TRBJ2-7; TCRdb indicates TRBD2, and absent DNA this call remains unverified. The CDR3 contains 14 residues. CDR1 and CDR2 from the germline V gene are DFQATT and SNEGSKA (reference sequence). The CDR3 loop is CSARRSGRSYEQYF.

V and J are TRBV20-1 and TRBJ1-5. The germline V gene has CDR1 DFQATT and CDR2 SNEGSKA (reference sequence). The CDR3 totals 15 residues. The CDR3 protein is CSARHSPGGNQSQHF.

The chain recombines TRBV4-1 with TRBJ2-1; the D call from TCRdb, TRBD2, cannot be confirmed without DNA. The CDR3 sequence is 16 residues long. The germline gives CDR1 MGHRA, CDR2 YSYEKL. The CDR3 sequence: CASSQDRRFWGYEQFF.

The V call is TRBV19, the J call TRBJ1-1; checking the TCRdb D call of TRBD1 is not possible without DNA. Germline CDR1 and CDR2: LNHDA and SQIVND (reference sequence). The CDR3 spans 15 residues. The CDR3 reads CASSIDVRGGVEAFF. The whole variable domain, remainder taken from reference TRBV19 and TRBJ1-1, is DGGITQSPKYLFRKEGQNVTLSCEQNLNHDAMYWYRQDPGQGLRLIYYSQIVNDFQKGDIAEGYSVSREKKESFPLTVTSAQKNPTAFYLCASSIDVRGGVEAFFGQGTRLTVV.

The V gene is TRBV7-2, the J gene TRBJ1-6; TCRdb designates TRBD1, a call that cannot be tested without DNA. The CDR3 loop spans 14 amino acids. Germline-derived CDR1 and CDR2 are SGHTA and FQGNSA. CDR3 protein: CASTLTRGHSPLHF.

V usage is TRBV5-1 and J usage is TRBJ2-3; TCRdb reports TRBD2, a call that lacks DNA to check it against. This CDR3 is 15 amino acids long. Germline CDR1 is SGHRS and CDR2 is YFSETQ. The CDR3 spells CASSFSETRADTQYF.

This chain links TRBV30 with TRBJ2-7; the D call of TRBD2 rests on TCRdb alone, since no DNA is present to check it. The germline V gene has CDR1 GTSNPN and CDR2 SVGIG (reference sequence). The CDR3 covers 17 residues. The CDR3 reads CAWSVGQLAGSSYEQYF.

The chain recombines TRBV20-1 with TRBJ2-2; absent DNA, TCRdb's TRBD1 call cannot be checked. The CDR3 totals 13 residues. CDR1 DFQATT and CDR2 SNEGSKA come from the germline V gene (reference sequence). The CDR3 loop is CSGQGPNTGELFF.

V gene TRBV19 combines with J gene TRBJ2-4; with no DNA, the TCRdb D assignment of TRBD2 cannot be verified. CDR3 length: 15 residues. Germline CDR1 is LNHDA and CDR2 is SQIVND (reference sequence). This CDR3 is CASSPPEGRVSIQYF.

The V gene is TRBV10-3, the J gene TRBJ1-2; absent DNA, TCRdb's TRBD1 call cannot be checked. The germline gives CDR1 ENHRY, CDR2 SYGVKD. This CDR3 is 12 amino acids long. CDR3: CAAWDISYGYTF.

This sequence joins TRBV29-1 and TRBJ2-3. Germline V lookup: CDR1 SQVTM, CDR2 ANQGSEA. The CDR3 is 15 residues long. The CDR3: CSVEDSGTSADTQYF.

This chain connects TRBV12-3 or TRBV12-4 to TRBJ1-5. The CDR3 spans 14 residues. This CDR3 reads CASSTATSGQPQHF.

CDR3 residues: CASSTTPRVGRHSNQPQHF. The chain has TRBV5-1 and TRBJ1-5; TCRdb's D call of TRBD1 is untestable without DNA. The germline V gene encodes CDR1 SGHRS and CDR2 YFSETQ. This CDR3 contains 19 residues.

This rearrangement joins TRBV5-5 to TRBJ2-7; TCRdb designates TRBD1, a call that cannot be tested without DNA. Germline V gives CDR1 SGHKS, CDR2 YYEKEE (reference sequence). The CDR3 runs 15 residues. CDR3: CASSLVQGDSYEQYF.

The chain joins TRBV20-1 to TRBJ1-3; TCRdb designates TRBD1, a call that cannot be tested without DNA. The CDR3 loop spans 15 amino acids. CDR1 and CDR2 (germline): DFQATT, SNEGSKA (reference sequence). The CDR3 sequence: CSALGQGGWGNTIYF.

The chain recombines TRBV9 with TRBJ2-2; the D call from TCRdb, TRBD1, cannot be confirmed without DNA. Germline values: CDR1 SGDLS, CDR2 YYNGEE. The length of the CDR3 is 14 residues. The CDR3 reads CASSEQGYTGELFF.

The gene calls are TRBV5-6 and TRBJ2-7. Germline assignment: CDR1 SGHDT and CDR2 YYEEEE. CDR3 size: 11 residues. Here the CDR3 reads CASSFSGEQYF.

CDR3: CASHSGASGSYEQYF. This chain uses TRBV6-1 with TRBJ2-7; the D gene TCRdb calls, TRBD2, cannot be checked with no DNA. Germline loops: CDR1 MNHNS, CDR2 SASEGT. This CDR3 contains 15 residues.

The chain carries TRBV7-9 and TRBJ1-3. CDR1 is SEHNR, CDR2 FQNEAQ, per germline (reference sequence). The CDR3 totals 14 residues. CDR3 amino acids: CASSSVGTGNTIYF.

This chain connects TRBV20-1 to TRBJ1-1; TCRdb's D call of TRBD1 is untestable without DNA. CDR1 and CDR2 (germline): DFQATT, SNEGSKA (reference sequence). The CDR3 totals 13 residues. The CDR3 region is CSVHRTANTEAFF.